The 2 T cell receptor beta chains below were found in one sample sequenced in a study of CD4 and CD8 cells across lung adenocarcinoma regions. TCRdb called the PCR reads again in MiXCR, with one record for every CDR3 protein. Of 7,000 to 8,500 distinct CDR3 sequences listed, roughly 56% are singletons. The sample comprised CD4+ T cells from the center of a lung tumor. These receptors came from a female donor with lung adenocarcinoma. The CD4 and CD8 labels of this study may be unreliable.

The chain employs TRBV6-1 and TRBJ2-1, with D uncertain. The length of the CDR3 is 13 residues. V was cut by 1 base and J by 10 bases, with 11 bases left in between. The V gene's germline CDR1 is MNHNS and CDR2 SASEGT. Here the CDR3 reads CASSEGGPREQFF. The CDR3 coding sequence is TGTGCCAGCAGTGAAGGGGGTCCACGGGAGCAGTTCTTC.

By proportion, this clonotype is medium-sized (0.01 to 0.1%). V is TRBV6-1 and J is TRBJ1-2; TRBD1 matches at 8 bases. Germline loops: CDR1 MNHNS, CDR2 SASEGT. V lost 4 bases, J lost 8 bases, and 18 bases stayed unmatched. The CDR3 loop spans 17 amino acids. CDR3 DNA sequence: TGTGCCAGCAGTGGCCTGACAGGGGACTACGGGTATGGCGGCTACACCTTC. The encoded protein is CASSGLTGDYGYGGYTF.